Reported below is one T cell receptor beta chain. The data are from a study of blood T cell repertoires in COVID-19. Whole-study context: Both acute and convalescent COVID-19 samples were obtained from the United States, Italy and Spain. In each case, the material was cDNA or gDNA derived from T cells, B-cell-depleted T cells, or PBMCs.

How the authors handled the data: Reference gene primers were amplified, and this amplification served to estimate nucleated cell counts. Repertoires were generated with immunoSEQ multiplex PCR, while TCRdb's copy carries only in-frame clones and drops some. D and trimming were read from the DNA, whereas the V and J calls and clone size are those reported in that table. Of 160,000 or so clones detected, 75% to 85% appear once; the ten largest clones hold 1.5% to 1.7%. The TCR sequence derives from a human donor in a cohort sampled during active COVID-19. What was sequenced was peripheral blood.

CDR3 sequence reads: CASSQGTSGIVGGELFF. The CDR3 coding sequence is TGCGCCAGCAGCCAGGGGACTAGCGGGATAGTGGGCGGGGAGCTGTTTTTT. V and J are TRBV4-3 and TRBJ2-2; 13 bases are a match to TRBD2. V shed 3 bases, J shed 7 bases, and the junction held 8 bases outside the gene matches. Germline V gene sequence: CDR1 LGHNA, CDR2 YSLEER. This CDR3 spans 17 amino acids.